A selection of T cell receptor beta chains follows, all from one sample in a study of cytomegalovirus exposure and HLA in healthy donors. The protocol was immunoSEQ multiplex PCR, while the TCRdb copy is restricted to in-frame clones and leaves out a portion. Reported are approximately 210,000 clones; the ten largest clones contain approximately 1%. The source material was PBMCs. These receptors all stem from a woman in her twenties or thirties in good health and CMV-seropositive. Both conserved end residues are part of each CDR3. D genes are given only for firm matches.

d_call	v_call	j_call	cdr3_nt	cdr3_aa
TRBD1	TRBV19	TRBJ2-6	TGTGCCAGTAGTCTTGACAGGGCCCCCGGGGCCAACGTCCTGACTTTC	CASSLDRAPGANVLTF
.	TRBV27	TRBJ1-6	TGTGCCAGCAGTTTAATGGAGTTGTATTCACCCCTCCACTTT	CASSLMELYSPLHF
.	TRBV6-1	TRBJ1-2	TGTGCCAGCAGTGAACAGGGAAACTATGGCTACACCTTC	CASSEQGNYGYTF
.	TRBV5-1	TRBJ2-7	TGCGCCAGCCTGCTAGTCCCTGGCGGAACCTACGAGCAGTACTTC	CASLLVPGGTYEQYF
.	TRBV5-1	TRBJ2-5	TGCGCCAGCAAGGCAGGCAACCAAGAGACCCAGTACTTC	CASKAGNQETQYF
.	TRBV28	TRBJ1-5	TGTGCCAGCAGTTTTAACCGGGACACTAGCAATCAGCCCCAGCATTTT	CASSFNRDTSNQPQHF
.	TRBV4-1	TRBJ1-5	TGCGCCAGCAGCTTACAACATAGCAATCAGCCCCAGCATTTT	CASSLQHSNQPQHF
TRBD1	TRBV19	TRBJ2-3	TGTGCCAGTAGTGGGGGACAGGGAAGAGATACGCAGTATTTT	CASSGGQGRDTQYF
.	TRBV27	TRBJ2-7	TGTGCCAGCAGTTTTCAGGATACCTACGAGCAGTACTTC	CASSFQDTYEQYF
TRBD1	TRBV6-5	TRBJ2-2	TGTGCCAGCGGACAGGGACAGGGATTTATGGGGGAGCTGTTTTTT	CASGQGQGFMGELFF
.	TRBV10-3	TRBJ2-1	TGTGCCATCAGTGGGACACCCAATGAGCAGTTCTTC	CAISGTPNEQFF
.	TRBV7-9	TRBJ2-3	TGTGCCAGCAGCCAGAGGACAGATACGCAGTATTTT	CASSQRTDTQYF
TRBD1	TRBV28	TRBJ2-7	TGTGCCAGCAGTGCCGGACAGGGGGCGAGGGAGCAGTACTTC	CASSAGQGAREQYF
.	TRBV7-9	TRBJ2-5	TGTGCCAGCAGCTTAATGGAGGGAGTGGAGACCCAGTACTTC	CASSLMEGVETQYF
.	TRBV29-1	TRBJ2-5	TGCAGCGTTGGACAGAACCAAGAGACCCAGTACTTC	CSVGQNQETQYF
TRBD1	TRBV5-1	TRBJ1-4	TGCGCCAGCAGCGGGGACAGGGATGGTGAAAAACTGTTTTTT	CASSGDRDGEKLFF
TRBD1	TRBV7-9	TRBJ2-1	TGTGCCAGCAGCCCCGGGACAGGGGCACTCGATGAGCAGTTCTTC	CASSPGTGALDEQFF
TRBD2	TRBV29-1	TRBJ2-1	TGCAGCGTTGAAGATTTAGCGGGGGTTTACAATGAGCAGTTCTTC	CSVEDLAGVYNEQFF
TRBD2	TRBV10-3	TRBJ2-7	TGTGCCATCAGTCAAGAAACTAGCGCCGAGCAGTACTTC	CAISQETSAEQYF
.	TRBV15	TRBJ2-5	TGTGCCACCAGCAGAGATGAGGGAGAGACCCAGTACTTC	CATSRDEGETQYF
.	TRBV5-1	TRBJ2-3	TGCGCCAGCAGCTTCCAGGGGCCCACAGATACGCAGTATTTT	CASSFQGPTDTQYF
.	TRBV28	TRBJ1-2	TGTGCCAGCAGCATGTCGAGAGGTGACTATGGCTACACCTTC	CASSMSRGDYGYTF
.	TRBV7-2	TRBJ2-7	TGTGCCAGCAGCTCGGGGGTCTACGAGCAGTACTTC	CASSSGVYEQYF
.	TRBV6-5	TRBJ1-1	TGTGCCAGCAGTTACTCATCAGGAGGACCGAACACTGAAGCTTTCTTT	CASSYSSGGPNTEAFF
TRBD2	TRBV7-9	TRBJ2-1	TGTGCCAGCAGCTTAGCGCGCGCTAGCGGGAGGGCCGATGAGCAGTTCTTC	CASSLARASGRADEQFF
.	TRBV5-1	TRBJ2-7	TGCGCCAGCAGCTTGGGGGGAGCGTTCTACGAGCAGTACTTC	CASSLGGAFYEQYF
TRBD2	TRBV10-2	TRBJ2-1	TGCGCCAGCAGTGAGTACAAAGGACTAGCGGGGTACAATGAGCAGTTCTTC	CASSEYKGLAGYNEQFF
.	TRBV20-1	TRBJ2-7	TGCAGTGCTACCCCCCAGGAGCAGTACTTC	CSATPQEQYF
TRBD2	TRBV7-9	TRBJ2-7	TGTGCCAGCAGCTTAGATGCGGGGGACGAGCAGTACTTC	CASSLDAGDEQYF
.	TRBV6-6	TRBJ2-1	TGTGCCAGCAGTTTCCAGACAGGACACTACAATGAGCAGTTCTTC	CASSFQTGHYNEQFF
.	TRBV11-3	TRBJ2-2	TGTGCCAGCAGCTTGAGCACCGGGGAGCTGTTTTTT	CASSLSTGELFF
TRBD1	TRBV27	TRBJ1-1	TGTGCCAGCAGTCCCCAACCCACAGGGGATGCTGAAGCTTTCTTT	CASSPQPTGDAEAFF
TRBD2	TRBV30	TRBJ2-7	TGTGCCTGGAGCAGCCTGGGACTAGCGAACTACGAGCAGTACTTC	CAWSSLGLANYEQYF
TRBD2	TRBV7-6	TRBJ2-1	TGTGCCAGCAGCCCAACTAGCGGGAGAGGGAATGAGCAGTTCTTC	CASSPTSGRGNEQFF
.	TRBV5-6	TRBJ1-2	TGTGCCAGCATCCTCGGGGGTATGGTCTTCGGCTACACCTTC	CASILGGMVFGYTF
.	TRBV27	TRBJ2-7	TGTGCCAGCAGGACCGGGACAAACGAGCAGTACTTC	CASRTGTNEQYF
.	TRBV18	TRBJ1-5	TGTGCCAGCTCGTCGATGCAGGGCAATCAGCCCCAGCATTTT	CASSSMQGNQPQHF
TRBD2	TRBV5-1	TRBJ2-7	TGCGCCCGAGACCTGGCGGGAGAAGGGCGGCCATACGAGCAGTACTTC	CARDLAGEGRPYEQYF
TRBD2	TRBV15	TRBJ2-1	TGTGCCACCAGCAGACCAGGACTAGCGGGATCCTACAATGAGCAGTTCTTC	CATSRPGLAGSYNEQFF
.	TRBV6-6	TRBJ2-7	TGTGCCAGCAGTTACGACAGCCGGGCTGAGCAGTACTTC	CASSYDSRAEQYF
.	TRBV25-1	TRBJ1-2	TGTGCCAGCAGGACGGGGGGATCGGCTGGCTACACCTTC	CASRTGGSAGYTF
.	TRBV6-1	TRBJ1-6	TGTGCCAGCAGTGAAGTGCTAGGGGCCAGTTCACCCCTCCACTTT	CASSEVLGASSPLHF
TRBD1	TRBV19	TRBJ2-7	TGTGCCAGTAGTCCGGGACAGGGGGCAAAAGAGCAGTACTTC	CASSPGQGAKEQYF
.	TRBV6-6	TRBJ2-7	TGTGCCAGCAGTTCCGTAATGGGGCCTTTAGAGGAGCAGTACTTC	CASSSVMGPLEEQYF
.	TRBV6-6	TRBJ1-5	TGTGCCAGCAGCAACAGGGTCGAAAACAATCAGCCCCAGCATTTT	CASSNRVENNQPQHF
TRBD1	TRBV15	TRBJ2-3	TGTGCCACCAGCAGAGAAGGGACAGGGGGAGATACGCAGTATTTT	CATSREGTGGDTQYF
TRBD2	TRBV7-2	TRBJ2-2	TGTGCCAGCAGCTCAGGACTAGCGGCCGGGGAGCTGTTTTTT	CASSSGLAAGELFF
.	TRBV28	TRBJ2-7	TGTGCCAGCAGTCCCGGGACGAAGCCTTGGGGGCCCTACTTC	CASSPGTKPWGPYF
.	TRBV14	TRBJ2-1	TGTGCCAGCAGCCAAGATCAGGGCTTTAGCTCCTACAATGAGCAGTTCTTC	CASSQDQGFSSYNEQFF
TRBD1	TRBV7-9	TRBJ2-7	TGTGCCAGCAGCACCGGGACAGGGGCCCACGAGCAGTACTTC	CASSTGTGAHEQYF
TRBD2	TRBV25-1	TRBJ2-5	TGTGCCAGCAGTGCCGGGACTAGCGGGGGGCTCGGACAAGAGACCCAGTACTTC	CASSAGTSGGLGQETQYF
.	TRBV5-4	TRBJ2-7	TGTGCCAGCAGCTTGGCGGCAGGGTACGAGCAGTACTTC	CASSLAAGYEQYF
.	TRBV18	TRBJ1-2	TGTGCCAGCTCCCTAACCCCTGCCGGGAACTATGGCTACACCTTC	CASSLTPAGNYGYTF